Listed below are T cell receptor beta chains from one sample, sequenced in a study of blood T cell repertoires in COVID-19. The method was immunoSEQ multiplex PCR; TCRdb's version includes in-frame clones alone and lacks a portion of them. The sample has almost 350,000 clones; roughly 90% are singletons. Sequenced input: PBMCs or T cells enriched from blood (not recorded which). Receptor source: a woman in her twenties or thirties who had been exposed to COVID-19. CDR3s include the opening cysteine and the closing phenylalanine or tryptophan. Each record gives: J gene, V gene, clone size, D gene, CDR3 DNA, CDR3 protein. A D gene is named only where the DNA matches it firmly. Expanded clones are given a class, and other clones once, few, many or no size at all.

TRBJ2-3,TRBV30,.,.,TGTGCCTGGAGTGTACCAGGGGCGGCAGATACGCAGTATTTT,CAWSVPGAADTQYF
TRBJ1-6,TRBV27,.,TRBD1,TGTGCCAGCAGGACAGGGAATAATTCACCCCTCCACTTT,CASRTGNNSPLHF
TRBJ1-5,TRBV3-1/TRBV3-2,.,.,TGTGCCAGCAGCCCCGCAGGGGCAGGCAATCAGCCCCAGCATTTT,CASSPAGAGNQPQHF
TRBJ1-5,TRBV18,.,.,TGTGCCAGCTCACCGTCCCGGGGAAATCAGCCCCAGCATTTT,CASSPSRGNQPQHF
TRBJ1-1,TRBV29-1,.,.,TGCAGCGTTGTGAGAAACACTGAAGCTTTCTTT,CSVVRNTEAFF
TRBJ2-1,TRBV29-1,.,.,TGCAGCGTTGGGGGGTTGCAGGGCAGGGGCTACAATGAGCAGTTCTTC,CSVGGLQGRGYNEQFF
TRBJ2-1,TRBV7-9,.,.,TGTGCCAGCAGACGAGTTCCGGACTTACCCGATGAGCAGTTCTTC,CASRRVPDLPDEQFF
TRBJ1-2,TRBV2,few,.,TGTGCCACCGGGGGTAGGGCAGGCCGGGGCTATGGCTACACCTTC,CATGGRAGRGYGYTF
TRBJ1-5,TRBV28,.,TRBD1,TGTGCCAGCAGAATGGACAGGCACAATCAGCCCCAGCATTTT,CASRMDRHNQPQHF
TRBJ2-2,TRBV5-1,.,.,TGCGCCAGCAGCTCAAGGGGGAGTGATAACGGGGAGCTGTTTTTT,CASSSRGSDNGELFF
TRBJ2-7,TRBV19,.,TRBD1,TGTGCCAGTAGTACCCCTCGGACAGGGACCTACGAGCAGTACTTC,CASSTPRTGTYEQYF
TRBJ1-6,TRBV18,.,.,TGTGCCAGCTCAACCCTCAAACTAGACGACTACGGCTCACCCCTCCACTTT,CASSTLKLDDYGSPLHF
TRBJ2-5,TRBV24-1,few,TRBD2,TGTGCCACCAGTGATTTGCGGAGCGGGAGATTGGAGACCCAGTACTTC,CATSDLRSGRLETQYF
TRBJ2-3,TRBV3-1/TRBV3-2,.,.,TGTGCCAGCAGCCCCCACACAGATACGCAGTATTTT,CASSPHTDTQYF
TRBJ1-6,TRBV12-3/TRBV12-4,.,.,TGTGCCAGCACCCATATAGGGGCCTCACCCCTCCACTTT,CASTHIGASPLHF
TRBJ1-2,TRBV15,few,TRBD1,TGTGCCACCAGCAGGGGGACAGGGGGCAACTATGGCTACACCTTC,CATSRGTGGNYGYTF
TRBJ2-5,TRBV20-1,.,.,TGCAGTGCTAGTGTGCTAGCGCCCTCGGGGGAGACCCAGTACTTC,CSASVLAPSGETQYF
TRBJ1-2,TRBV5-1,.,.,TGCGCCAGCAGCTTGGTTATATCCCATGGCTACACCTTC,CASSLVISHGYTF
TRBJ1-2,TRBV4-2,few,.,TGTGCCAGCAGCCAAGGGAGAGAACCTAACTATGGCTACACCTTC,CASSQGREPNYGYTF
TRBJ2-7,TRBV18,.,.,TGTGCCAGCTCACCAGTCCAGGGGCCAACCTACGAGCAGTACTTC,CASSPVQGPTYEQYF
TRBJ1-6,TRBV21-1,.,.,TGTGCCAGCAGCCCCGGGACAGGGGGCAGTAAGTCACCCCTCCACTTT,CASSPGTGGSKSPLHF
TRBJ2-7,TRBV28,.,TRBD1,TGTGCCAGCAGTCCACCCCCGGGCAGGGGGCGAGAGCAGTACTTC,CASSPPPGRGREQYF
TRBJ2-1,TRBV5-1,.,TRBD2,TGCGCCAGCAGCTTGACTAGCGCCTCGGGAGGAGTCTCCTACAATGAGCAGTTCTTC,CASSLTSASGGVSYNEQFF
TRBJ1-1,TRBV5-5,.,TRBD1,TGTGCCAGCAGCCCGGGGACAGGTACTCTGAACACTGAAGCTTTCTTT,CASSPGTGTLNTEAFF
TRBJ2-3,TRBV12-3/TRBV12-4,.,.,TGTGCTTTAGGGAGCGACACAGATACGCAGTATTTT,CALGSDTDTQYF
TRBJ2-1,TRBV18,once,TRBD1,TGTGCCAGCTCACCACCCGGACAGGGCGGCGATGAGCAGTTCTTC,CASSPPGQGGDEQFF
TRBJ2-3,TRBV6-2/TRBV6-3,.,TRBD2,TGTGCCAGCAGTCCCCTACTAGCGGTCCTCACAGATACGCAGTATTTT,CASSPLLAVLTDTQYF
TRBJ2-7,TRBV9,once,TRBD2,TGTGCCAGCAGCTCCGGGACTAGCGGGAGTGGAACCTACGAGCAGTACTTC,CASSSGTSGSGTYEQYF
TRBJ1-4,TRBV7-9,few,.,TGTGCCAGCAGCTTAGGCCTAGGCGAGCGGACTAATGAAAAACTGTTTTTT,CASSLGLGERTNEKLFF
TRBJ2-7,TRBV18,.,.,TGTGCCAGCTCACCACGTCGCGGTTCCTACGAGCAGTACTTC,CASSPRRGSYEQYF
TRBJ2-7,TRBV12-3/TRBV12-4,.,.,TGTGCCAGCAGTTTTTCCGTTTACGAGCAGTACTTC,CASSFSVYEQYF
TRBJ1-1,TRBV19,.,.,TGTGCCAGCCGATATGGGTGGAGCGACACTGAAGCTTTCTTT,CASRYGWSDTEAFF
TRBJ1-1,TRBV30,.,.,TGTGCCTGGAGTCCGAGAGGGGGGGGAGCTTTCTTT,CAWSPRGGGAFF
TRBJ2-7,TRBV5-6,.,TRBD1,TGTGCCAGCAGCTCAACGGACAGGGCGAACTACGAGCAGTACTTC,CASSSTDRANYEQYF
TRBJ1-5,TRBV28,.,.,TGTGCCAGCAGTCCCGCGCCGAGGGAACAGCCCCAGCATTTT,CASSPAPREQPQHF
TRBJ2-2,TRBV7-9,.,TRBD1,TGTGCCAGCAGCTCCCGGACAGGGGGGGACACCGGGGAGCTGTTTTTT,CASSSRTGGDTGELFF